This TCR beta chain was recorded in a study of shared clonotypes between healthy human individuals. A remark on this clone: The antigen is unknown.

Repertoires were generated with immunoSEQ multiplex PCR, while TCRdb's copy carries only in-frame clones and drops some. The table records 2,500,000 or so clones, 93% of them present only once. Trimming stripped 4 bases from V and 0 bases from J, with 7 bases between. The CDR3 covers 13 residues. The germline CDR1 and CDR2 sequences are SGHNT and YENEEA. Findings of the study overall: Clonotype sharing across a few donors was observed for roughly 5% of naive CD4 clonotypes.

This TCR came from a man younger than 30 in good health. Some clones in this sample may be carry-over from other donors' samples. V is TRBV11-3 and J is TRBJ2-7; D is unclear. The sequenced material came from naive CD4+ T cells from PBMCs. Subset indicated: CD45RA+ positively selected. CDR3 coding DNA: TGTGCCAGCAGCTCCCAGAACTCCTACGAGCAGTACTTC. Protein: CASSSQNSYEQYF.